These T cell receptor beta chains were read from a single sample in a study of regulatory T cells in long-lasting Graves disease. MiXCR, run by TCRdb on the multiplex PCR reads, gives a single entry per CDR3 protein. The table has some 440,000 distinct CDR3 sequences, 20% to 25% seen once. The sample in question was peripheral blood mononuclear cells (PBMCs), obtained when the disease was refractory, from a patient treated with antithyroid drugs. The receptors were sampled from a female donor with Graves disease. Each CDR3 is given with its conserved first and last residue. D genes are given only for firm matches. Expanded clones are given a class, and other clones once, few, many or no size at all.

V	J	size	D	CDR3	DNA
TRBV5-4	TRBJ2-7	-	TRBD2	CASSLESLAGVYEQYF	TGTGCCAGCAGCTTGGAATCACTAGCGGGGGTCTACGAGCAGTACTTC
TRBV20-1	TRBJ2-7	many	-	CSASSRDLFSYEQYF	TGCAGTGCTAGTAGTCGAGACCTATTCTCCTACGAGCAGTACTTC
TRBV28	TRBJ1-3	-	TRBD1	CASSRRRDRGSGNTIYF	TGTGCCAGCAGTCGGCGTCGGGACAGGGGGTCTGGAAACACCATATATTTT
TRBV28	TRBJ2-3	few	-	CASSFPQRGGTSTDTQYF	TGTGCCAGCAGTTTCCCTCAAAGGGGAGGAACTAGCACAGATACGCAGTATTTT
TRBV12-3/TRBV12-4	TRBJ1-1	many	-	CASRTTGRNTEAFF	TGTGCCAGCAGGACGACAGGCCGGAACACTGAAGCTTTCTTT
TRBV12-3/TRBV12-4	TRBJ1-1	-	TRBD1	CASRTTGGWTEAFF	TGTGCCAGCAGAACAACAGGGGGCTGGACTGAAGCTTTCTTT
TRBV6-2/TRBV6-3	TRBJ1-2	many	-	CASREDSDYGYTF	TGTGCCAGCAGAGAGGACAGTGACTATGGCTACACCTTC
TRBV19	TRBJ2-7	few	-	CASSIAQGAYEQYF	TGTGCCAGTAGTATCGCCCAGGGAGCCTACGAGCAGTACTTC
TRBV28	TRBJ1-5	many	-	CASSLSRINSNQPQHF	TGTGCCAGCAGTTTGTCGAGAATCAATAGCAATCAGCCCCAGCATTTT
TRBV6-1	TRBJ2-2	many	-	CASSVVLVTGELFF	TGTGCCAGCAGTGTGGTTCTCGTCACCGGGGAGCTGTTTTTT
TRBV9	TRBJ2-7	few	-	CASSPGLISNEQYF	TGTGCCAGCAGCCCAGGGTTGATTTCTAACGAGCAGTACTTC
TRBV28	TRBJ2-7	-	-	CASSMTLSRQYF	TGTGCCAGCAGTATGACCCTCTCCCGGCAGTACTTC
TRBV7-2	TRBJ2-7	few	-	CASSLVGGRRSYEQYF	TGTGCCAGCAGCTTAGTCGGAGGGAGAAGGTCCTACGAGCAGTACTTC
TRBV7-9	TRBJ2-7	few	-	CASSGTSPYEQYF	TGTGCCAGCAGCGGAACTAGCCCCTACGAGCAGTACTTC
TRBV12-3/TRBV12-4	TRBJ1-2	many	-	CASRTSGVNYGYTF	TGTGCCAGCAGGACCTCAGGGGTTAACTATGGCTACACCTTC
TRBV24-1	TRBJ2-5	many	TRBD1	CATSESTGTVEETQYF	TGTGCCACCAGTGAATCAACCGGGACAGTGGAAGAGACCCAGTACTTC
TRBV7-2	TRBJ1-5	many	TRBD1	CASSPDRVRNQPQHF	TGTGCCAGCAGCCCGGACAGGGTTAGGAATCAGCCCCAGCATTTT
TRBV6-1	TRBJ1-5	many	-	CASRDRGAENQPQHF	TGTGCCAGCAGGGACCGCGGGGCGGAGAATCAGCCCCAGCATTTT
TRBV6-2/TRBV6-3	TRBJ2-7	few	-	CASTKAGEQYF	TGTGCCAGCACTAAGGCGGGGGAGCAGTACTTC
TRBV5-1	TRBJ2-7	many	-	CASSLSPITSSYEQYF	TGCGCCAGCAGCTTGTCTCCGATAACTAGCTCCTACGAGCAGTACTTC
TRBV28	TRBJ1-2	many	TRBD1	CASTEGARGYTF	TGTGCCAGCACGGAGGGGGCAAGAGGCTACACCTTC
TRBV27	TRBJ2-7	few	TRBD1	CASSPQGASYEQYF	TGTGCCAGCAGTCCCCAGGGGGCCTCCTACGAGCAGTACTTC